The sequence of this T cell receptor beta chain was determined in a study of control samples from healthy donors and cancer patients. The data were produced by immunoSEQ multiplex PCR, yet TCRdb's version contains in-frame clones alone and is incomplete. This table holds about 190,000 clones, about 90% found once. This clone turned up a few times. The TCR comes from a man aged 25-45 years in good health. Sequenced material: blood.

CDR3 nucleotide sequence: TGCGCCAGCAGCCAAGTTAGGGGCCGGGACAGGGGTTTCTCCTACGAGCAGTACTTC. Protein product: CASSQVRGRDRGFSYEQYF. The J gene is TRBJ2-7, the V gene TRBV4-1; 10 bases are a match to TRBD1. Looked up from germline, CDR1 is MGHRA and CDR2 is YSYEKL. This CDR3 has 19 residues. Germline trimming cut 1 base from V and 0 bases from J; bases unmatched to any gene: 12.